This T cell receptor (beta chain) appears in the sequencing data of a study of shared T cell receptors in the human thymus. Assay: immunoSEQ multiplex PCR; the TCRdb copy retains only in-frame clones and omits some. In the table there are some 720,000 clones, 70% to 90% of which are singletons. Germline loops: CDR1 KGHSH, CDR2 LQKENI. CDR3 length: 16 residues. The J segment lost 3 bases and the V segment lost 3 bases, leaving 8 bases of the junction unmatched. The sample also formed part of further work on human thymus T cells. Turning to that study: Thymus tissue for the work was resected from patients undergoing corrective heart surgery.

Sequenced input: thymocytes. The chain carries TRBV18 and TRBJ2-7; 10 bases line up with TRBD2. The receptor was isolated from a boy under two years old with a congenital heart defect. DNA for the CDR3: TGTGCCAGCTCACCCCCGCTAGCGGGAGAACACTACGAGCAGTACTTC. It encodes CASSPPLAGEHYEQYF. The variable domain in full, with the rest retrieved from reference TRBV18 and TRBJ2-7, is NAGVMQNPRHLVRRRGQEARLRCSPMKGHSHVYWYRQLPEEGLKFMVYLQKENIIDESGMPKERFSAEFPKEGPSILRIQQVVRGDSAAYFCASSPPLAGEHYEQYFGPGTRLTVT.